The clone carrying this T cell receptor (beta chain) came up many times. This entry is derived from a study of T-cell reconstitution after alpha-beta-depleted transplantation in children. As it was prepared, the TCRbeta library received unique molecular identifiers. MiXCR was run by TCRdb on the PCR reads, yielding one entry per CDR3 protein. Here the sample spans some 490,000 distinct CDR3 sequences, around 12% being singletons. In germline, CDR1 is SQVTM, CDR2 ANQGSEA. With 3 bases clipped from V and 4 bases from J, the junction kept 10 bases outside the gene matches. This CDR3 spans 15 amino acids.

The receptor was isolated from a human donor who donated a stem cell graft to a child with combined immunodeficiency. The sequences come from PBMCs from the stem cell graft donor, collected from the stem cell graft. The V and J genes are TRBV29-1 and TRBJ1-2; 8 bases match TRBD1. In DNA form, the CDR3 reads TGCAGCGTTGAGTTGCGACAGGGGAGGCTCTATGGCTACACCTTC. Its protein is CSVELRQGRLYGYTF. Full variable domain (remainder filled in from reference TRBV29-1 and TRBJ1-2): SAVISQKPSRDICQRGTSLTIQCQVDSQVTMMFWYRQQPGQSLTLIATANQGSEATYESGFVIDKFPISRPNLTFSTLTVSNMSPEDSSIYLCSVELRQGRLYGYTFGSGTRLTVV.